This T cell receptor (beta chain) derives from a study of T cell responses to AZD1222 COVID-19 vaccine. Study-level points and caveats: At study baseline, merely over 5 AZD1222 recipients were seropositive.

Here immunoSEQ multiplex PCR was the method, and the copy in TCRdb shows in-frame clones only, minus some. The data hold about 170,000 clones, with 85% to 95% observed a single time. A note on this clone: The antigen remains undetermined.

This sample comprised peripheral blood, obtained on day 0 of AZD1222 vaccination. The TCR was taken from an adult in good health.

The DNA of the CDR3 is TGCAGCGTTTACGGGGATGGCTACACCTTC. Amino acids: CSVYGDGYTF. The J gene is TRBJ1-2, the V gene TRBV29-1; D gene uncertain. Germline V gene lookup returns CDR1 SQVTM and CDR2 ANQGSEA. Trimming removed 5 bases from V and 6 bases from J, with 7 bases in between. This CDR3 is 10 amino acids long.